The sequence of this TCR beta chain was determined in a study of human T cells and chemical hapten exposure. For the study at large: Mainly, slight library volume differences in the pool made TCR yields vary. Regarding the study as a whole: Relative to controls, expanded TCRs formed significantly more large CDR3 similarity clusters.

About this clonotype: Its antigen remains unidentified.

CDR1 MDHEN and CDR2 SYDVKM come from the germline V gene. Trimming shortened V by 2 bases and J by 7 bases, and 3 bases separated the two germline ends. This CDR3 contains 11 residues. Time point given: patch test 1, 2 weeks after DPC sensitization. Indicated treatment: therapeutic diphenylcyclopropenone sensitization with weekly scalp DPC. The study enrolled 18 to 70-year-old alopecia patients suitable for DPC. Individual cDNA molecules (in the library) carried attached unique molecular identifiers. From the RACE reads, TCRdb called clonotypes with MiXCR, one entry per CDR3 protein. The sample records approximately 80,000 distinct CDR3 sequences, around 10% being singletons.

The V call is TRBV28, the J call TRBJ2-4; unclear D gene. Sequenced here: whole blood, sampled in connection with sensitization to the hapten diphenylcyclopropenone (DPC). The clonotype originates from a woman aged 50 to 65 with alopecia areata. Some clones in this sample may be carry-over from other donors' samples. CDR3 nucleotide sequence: TGTGCCAGCAGTTTAAGTAACATTCAGTACTTC. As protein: CASSLSNIQYF. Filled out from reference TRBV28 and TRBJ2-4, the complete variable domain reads DVKVTQSSRYLVKRTGEKVFLECVQDMDHENMFWYRQDPGLGLRLIYFSYDVKMKEKGDIPEGYSVSREKKERFSLILESASTNQTSMYLCASSLSNIQYFGAGTRLSVL.